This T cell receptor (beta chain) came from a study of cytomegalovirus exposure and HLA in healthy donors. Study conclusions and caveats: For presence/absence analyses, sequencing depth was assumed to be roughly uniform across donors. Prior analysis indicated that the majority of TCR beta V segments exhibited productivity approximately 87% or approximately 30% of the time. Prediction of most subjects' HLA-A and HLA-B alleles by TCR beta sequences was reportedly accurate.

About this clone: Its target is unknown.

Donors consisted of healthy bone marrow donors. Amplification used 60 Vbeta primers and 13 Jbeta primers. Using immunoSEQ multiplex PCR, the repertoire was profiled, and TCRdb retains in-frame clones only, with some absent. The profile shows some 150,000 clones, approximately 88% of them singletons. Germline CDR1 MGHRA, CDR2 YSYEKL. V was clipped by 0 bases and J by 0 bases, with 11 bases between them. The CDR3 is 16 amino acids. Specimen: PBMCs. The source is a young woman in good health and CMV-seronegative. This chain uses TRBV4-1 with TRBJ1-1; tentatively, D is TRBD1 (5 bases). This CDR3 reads CASSQDLRGMNTEAFF. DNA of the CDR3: TGCGCCAGCAGCCAAGATCTTCGGGGGATGAACACTGAAGCTTTCTTT.